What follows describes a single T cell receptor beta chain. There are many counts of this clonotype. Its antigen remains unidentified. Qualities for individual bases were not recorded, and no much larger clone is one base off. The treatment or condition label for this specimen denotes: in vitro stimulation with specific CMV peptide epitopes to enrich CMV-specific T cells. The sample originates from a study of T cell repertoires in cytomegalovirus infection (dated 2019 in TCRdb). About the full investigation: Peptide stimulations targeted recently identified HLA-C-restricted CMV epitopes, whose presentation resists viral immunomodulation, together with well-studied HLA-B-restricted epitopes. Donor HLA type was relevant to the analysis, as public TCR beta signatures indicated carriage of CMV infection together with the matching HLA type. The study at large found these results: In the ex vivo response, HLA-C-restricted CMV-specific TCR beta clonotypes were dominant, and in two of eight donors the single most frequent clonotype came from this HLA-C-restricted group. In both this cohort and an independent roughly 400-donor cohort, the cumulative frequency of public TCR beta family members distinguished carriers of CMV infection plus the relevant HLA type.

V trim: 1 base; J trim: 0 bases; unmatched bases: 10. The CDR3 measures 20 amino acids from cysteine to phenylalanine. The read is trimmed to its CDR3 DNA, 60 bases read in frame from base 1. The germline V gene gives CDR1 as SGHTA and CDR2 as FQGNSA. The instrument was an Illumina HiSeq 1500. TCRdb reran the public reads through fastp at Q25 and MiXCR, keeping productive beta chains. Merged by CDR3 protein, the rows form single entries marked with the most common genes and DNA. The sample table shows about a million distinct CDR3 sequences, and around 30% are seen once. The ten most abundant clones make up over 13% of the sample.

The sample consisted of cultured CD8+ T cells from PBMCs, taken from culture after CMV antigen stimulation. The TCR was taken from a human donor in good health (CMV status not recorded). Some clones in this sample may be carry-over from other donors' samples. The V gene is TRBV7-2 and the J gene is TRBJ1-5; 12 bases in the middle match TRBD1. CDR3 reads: CASSLGKGTGGDYSNQPQHF. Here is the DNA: TGTGCCAGCAGCTTAGGGAAAGGGACAGGGGGCGACTATAGCAATCAGCCCCAGCATTTT.